The 5 T cell receptor beta chains given below trace back to one sample, sequenced in a study of cytomegalovirus exposure and HLA in healthy donors. The PCR contained 60 Vbeta and 13 Jbeta primers. The method was immunoSEQ multiplex PCR; TCRdb's version includes in-frame clones alone and lacks a portion of them. The repertoire has about 150,000 clones, less than 85% of them found once; the top ten carry 5.5% to 8.5%. The sequencing input was PBMCs. These receptors originate from a woman aged 45-65 years in good health and CMV-seropositive.

The chain recombines TRBV5-1 with TRBJ2-1; D perhaps matches TRBD2 (7 bases). CDR3 length: 14 residues. Germline-derived CDR1 and CDR2 are SGHRS and YFSETQ. Trimming removed 6 bases at V and 10 bases at J, with 20 bases between. DNA for the CDR3: TGCGCCAGCAACCTGTGGGGGGGCCCCAGGGAGCAGTTCTTC. This encodes CASNLWGGPREQFF.

The chain employs TRBV7-9 and TRBJ2-2, with TRBD1 matching over 8 bases. Unmatched junction bases numbered 9, after V lost 5 bases and J lost 7 bases. This CDR3 contains 15 residues. Germline CDR1 is SEHNR and CDR2 is FQNEAQ (reference sequence). The CDR3: CASSKKTGVGGELFF. In nucleotides, the CDR3 is TGTGCCAGCAGCAAAAAGACAGGGGTTGGCGGGGAGCTGTTTTTT.

In regard to this clone: The junction and the germline gene differ at one end; a read error may be behind it. This chain joins TRBV7-9 and TRBJ2-7, with D possibly matching TRBD1 (5 bases). The CDR3 extends over 12 amino acids. CDR1 is SEHNR and CDR2 is FQNEAQ in the germline V gene (reference sequence). The DNA for the CDR3 is TGTTCCAGCAGCTTTAATGGACAAGTGCAGTACTTC. Amino acids: CSSSFNGQVQYF. The whole variable domain, remainder taken from reference TRBV7-9 and TRBJ2-7, is DTGVSQNPRHKITKRGQNVTFRCDPISEHNRLYWYRQTLGQGPEFLTYFQNEAQLEKSRLLSDRFSAERPKGSFSTLEIQRTEQGDSAMYLCSSSFNGQVQYFGPGTRLTVT.

This chain joins TRBV5-1 and TRBJ2-1, with 7 bases identical to TRBD2. Germline assignment: CDR1 SGHRS and CDR2 YFSETQ. The J segment lost 5 bases and the V segment lost 0 bases, leaving 5 bases of the junction unmatched. This CDR3 is 15 amino acids long. The CDR3 DNA is TGCGCCAGCAGCTTGGCCGTGGGGGGGAACAATGAGCAGTTCTTC. Protein product: CASSLAVGGNNEQFF.

The rearrangement joins TRBV12-5 to TRBJ1-1; TRBD1 matches 7 bases. V shed 4 bases, J shed 5 bases, and the junction held 7 bases outside the gene matches. The germline V gene encodes CDR1 LGHNT and CDR2 FRNRAP. CDR3 length: 14 amino acids. In DNA, the CDR3 is TGTGCTAGTGGTTCACAGGGGACGTTGACTGAAGCTTTCTTT. Protein product: CASGSQGTLTEAFF.